This T cell receptor (beta chain) was sequenced for a study of T-cell memory formation after mild COVID-19. Study information: Clusters were largely donor specific.

It was 5'RACE with constant-segment primers that produced the TCR alpha and TCR beta cDNA libraries, which carried sample barcodes and UMIs. TCRdb called the 5' RACE reads again in MiXCR, with one record for every CDR3 protein. The sample holds more than 250,000 distinct CDR3 sequences; 16% are singletons and the top ten take 22%. V gave up 4 bases and J gave up 5 bases; unmatched junction bases: 9. This CDR3 is built from 14 residues. Germline V gene sequence: CDR1 SGHRS, CDR2 YFSETQ. In its sample, this clonotype was seen a few times. V gene TRBV5-1 combines with J gene TRBJ2-7; 7 bases align to TRBD1. The TCR was taken from a man aged 18 to 30 who had mild COVID-19 (a few samples of this study predate the infection). Cell type and time point are not known. Specimen: PBMCs or a T cell subset sorted from them (not recorded which). In nucleotides, the CDR3 is TGCGCCAGCAGCACCACCACAGGGGTGGACGAGCAGTACTTC. It codes for CASSTTTGVDEQYF.